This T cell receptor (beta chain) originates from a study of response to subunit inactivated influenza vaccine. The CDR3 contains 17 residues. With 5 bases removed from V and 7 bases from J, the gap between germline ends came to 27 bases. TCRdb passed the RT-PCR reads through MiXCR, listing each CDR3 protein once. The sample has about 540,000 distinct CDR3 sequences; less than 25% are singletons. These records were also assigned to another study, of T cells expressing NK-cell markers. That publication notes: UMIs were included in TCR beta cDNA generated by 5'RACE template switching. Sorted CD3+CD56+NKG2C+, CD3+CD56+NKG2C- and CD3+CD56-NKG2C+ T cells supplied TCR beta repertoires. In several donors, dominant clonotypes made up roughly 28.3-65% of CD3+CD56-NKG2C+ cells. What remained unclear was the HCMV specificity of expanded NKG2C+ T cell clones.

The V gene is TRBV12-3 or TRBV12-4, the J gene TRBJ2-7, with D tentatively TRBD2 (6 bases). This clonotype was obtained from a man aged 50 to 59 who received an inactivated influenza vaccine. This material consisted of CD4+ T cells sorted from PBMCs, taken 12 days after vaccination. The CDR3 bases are TGTGCCAGCAGTCCTCGCCGTAGCGGAAAGCCATTGGGTGAGCAGTACTTC. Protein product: CASSPRRSGKPLGEQYF.